This T cell receptor beta chain was found in a study of T cells in Graves' hyperthyroidism and ophthalmopathy. This clonotype has a handful of counts. The target antigen is unknown. Amplified regions were TCR beta CDR3 sequences from RNA transcripts. The study used the HTBI primer set for a first-round RT-PCR of the TCR CDR3. TCRdb called the multiplex PCR reads again in MiXCR, with one record for every CDR3 protein. This sample has 300,000 to 400,000 distinct CDR3 sequences, with 18% found just once. General study results and limits: Among clonotypes expanded in thyroid above 0.001, most were also found in blood.

The sequence was obtained from a man between 18 and 35 years old with Graves' ophthalmopathy. Source material: blood.

CDR3 sequence (DNA): TGTGCTAGTGGTTTGGGACAGTCTTATGGCTACACCTTC. This sequence encodes CASGLGQSYGYTF. The chain couples TRBV12-5 to TRBJ1-2, with D possibly matching TRBD1 (5 bases). The CDR3 contains 13 residues. Trimming took off 1 base at V and 5 bases at J, with 8 bases between the two ends. Germline CDR1 is LGHNT and CDR2 is FRNRAP.